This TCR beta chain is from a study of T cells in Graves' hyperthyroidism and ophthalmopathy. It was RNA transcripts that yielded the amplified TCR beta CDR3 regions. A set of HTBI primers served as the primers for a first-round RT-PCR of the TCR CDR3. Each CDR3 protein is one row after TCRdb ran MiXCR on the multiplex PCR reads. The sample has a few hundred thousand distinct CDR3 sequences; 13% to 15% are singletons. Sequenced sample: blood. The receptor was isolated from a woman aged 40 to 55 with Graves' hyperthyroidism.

In DNA form, the CDR3 reads TGTGCCAGCAGTCCGTATAGCGGGAGCGGCACCGGGGAGCTGTTTTTT. Translation gives CASSPYSGSGTGELFF. The rearrangement links TRBV28 to TRBJ2-2; 9 bases align to TRBD2. Unmatched junction bases numbered 8, after V lost 5 bases and J lost 4 bases. Germline loops: CDR1 MDHEN, CDR2 SYDVKM. The CDR3 consists of 16 residues.